One and the same sample provided the 24 T cell receptor beta chains below, sequenced in a study of blood T cells in healthy people across ages. PCR was performed a second time for roughly 7 to 11 cycles using a sample-barcoded 5' primer and a J-beta primer mix. TCRdb re-called the 5' RACE reads with MiXCR, one entry per CDR3 protein. The table has 550,000 to 600,000 distinct CDR3 sequences, roughly 28% seen once. Sequencing was done on a sample of blood. These receptors were taken from a woman in her 70s in good health.

The chain employs TRBV6-5 and TRBJ2-1; D is uncertain. CDR3 length: 12 amino acids. The germline CDR1 and CDR2 sequences are MNHEY and SVGAGI. Trimming took off 8 bases at V and 7 bases at J, with 12 bases between the two ends. CDR3 in DNA: TGTGCCAGCCAGGCAGGTCGGAATGAGCAGTTCTTC. Its translation: CASQAGRNEQFF.

The V call is TRBV20-1, the J call TRBJ2-5, with D possibly being TRBD2 (6 bases). The J call may be faulty, since TRBJ2-1 better matches the DNA end. Per germline, CDR1 DFQATT and CDR2 SNEGSKA (reference sequence). The CDR3 is made up of 15 amino acids. The CDR3 DNA reads TGCAGTGCTCCGTCGGGACTCCACATGGGCAATGAGCAGTTCTTC. Translated, it gives CSAPSGLHMGNEQFF.

This clonotype was seen a few times. J is TRBJ2-4 and V is TRBV24-1; D is unresolved. The CDR3 runs to 15 residues. The germline V and J ends were trimmed by 4 bases and 1 base, with 10 bases remaining between them. Germline V lookup: CDR1 KGHDR, CDR2 SFDVKD. The CDR3 region is CATSDSFEAKNIQYF. The CDR3 DNA reads TGTGCCACCAGTGACAGCTTCGAGGCCAAAAACATTCAGTACTTC.

The V and J genes are TRBV18 and TRBJ2-7; D may be TRBD2 (6 bases). Germline V gene lookup returns CDR1 KGHSH and CDR2 LQKENI. V was clipped by 6 bases and J by 4 bases, with 19 bases between them. The CDR3 sequence is 15 residues long. In nucleotides, the CDR3 is TGTGCCAGCTCTCTTCAGGACCGTGGGGGGTACGAGCAGTACTTC. It is translated as CASSLQDRGGYEQYF.

A word on this clonotype: The final CDR3 position lacks the conserved phenylalanine or tryptophan, pointing to a likely read error. This chain uses TRBV20-1 with TRBJ1-5; possibly TRBD1 for D (5 bases). CDR3 length: 14 amino acids. CDR1 DFQATT and CDR2 SNEGSKA come from the germline V gene (reference sequence). CDR3 sequence (DNA): TGCGGTGCAATTCCAGGGTTAAGCAATCAGCCCCAGCATCTT. Its translation: CGAIPGLSNQPQHL.

This clonotype was seen only a few times. The chain combines TRBV24-1 with TRBJ1-3; tentative D call: TRBD1 (5 bases). Trimming cost V 3 bases and J 2 bases, with 7 bases left between them. Germline values: CDR1 KGHDR, CDR2 SFDVKD. The CDR3 extends over 14 amino acids. The CDR3 reads CATSDRGAGNTIYF. Written as DNA, the CDR3 is TGTGCCACCAGTGATCGAGGGGCTGGAAACACCATATATTTT.

Only a few counts were recorded for this clonotype. With a much larger clone just one base away, this may be a read error. The chain combines TRBV11-2 with TRBJ2-5, with 9 bases that match TRBD2. CDR3 length: 14 amino acids. Germline V CDR1 and CDR2: SGHAT, FQNNGV. In DNA form, the CDR3 reads TGTACCAGCAGTTCTAGCGGGGCGGGAGGGACCCAGTACTTC. Translating gives CTSSSSGAGGTQYF.

V gene TRBV7-2 combines with J gene TRBJ1-5, with a possible D match to TRBD1 (5 bases). The CDR3 sequence is 15 residues long. V shed 2 bases and J shed 6 bases, with 14 bases lying between them. Per germline, CDR1 SGHTA and CDR2 FQGNSA. The CDR3 region has the DNA TGTGCCAGCAGCTTAAGGGAGGGTAGGGGTCAGCCCCAGCATTTT. Protein sequence: CASSLREGRGQPQHF.

This clonotype was found a few times. This sequence joins TRBV7-2 and TRBJ2-7, with 13 bases aligning to TRBD2. The CDR3 spans 17 residues. Trimming at V came to 5 bases and at J to 6 bases, leaving 13 bases not matched to a gene. The germline gives CDR1 SGHTA, CDR2 FQGNSA. Here the CDR3 reads CASSKQLAGGPMGEQYF. CDR3 bases: TGTGCCAGCAGCAAACAACTAGCGGGGGGGCCGATGGGCGAGCAGTACTTC.

A remark on this clonotype: A read error may account for a junction end that differs from germline. The chain links TRBV2 to TRBJ2-5; the D gene could be TRBD1 or TRBD2 (5 bases each). Germline CDR1 SNHLY, CDR2 FYNNEI. The CDR3 is 12 residues long. This CDR3 is CASSRDGETQCF. CDR3 bases: TGTGCCAGCAGTAGGGACGGAGAGACCCAGTGCTTC.

On this clonotype itself: At one of its ends the junction is not consistent with the germline gene, which may arise from a read error. V and J are TRBV7-2 and TRBJ2-5; D may be TRBD1 or TRBD2 (6 bases each). CDR3 size: 12 residues. CDR1 SGHTA and CDR2 FQGNSA come from the germline V gene. The chain's CDR3 is CASSPYKGGGFF. The DNA of the CDR3 is TGTGCCAGCAGCCCCTATAAGGGGGGTGGGTTCTTC. Complete variable domain (other parts from reference TRBV7-2 and TRBJ2-5): GAGVSQSPSNKVTEKGKDVELRCDPISGHTALYWYRQSLGQGLEFLIYFQGNSAPDKSGLPSDRFSAERTGGSVSTLTIQRTQQEDSAVYLCASSPYKGGGFFGPGTRLLVL.

The chain recombines TRBV20-1 with TRBJ2-1; tentatively, D is TRBD2 (5 bases). The germline V and J ends were trimmed by 1 base and 4 bases, with 8 bases remaining between them. The CDR3 spans 13 residues. From germline, CDR1 is DFQATT and CDR2 SNEGSKA (reference sequence). The CDR3 is CSARAPGYNEQFF. The CDR3 bases are TGCAGTGCTAGAGCGCCGGGATACAATGAGCAGTTCTTC.

The genes are TRBV5-6 and TRBJ2-7; D is tentatively TRBD1 or TRBD2 (5 bases each). The germline V gene has CDR1 SGHDT and CDR2 YYEEEE. This CDR3 region has 14 residues. With 0 bases removed from V and 2 bases from J, the gap between germline ends came to 9 bases. CDR3 bases: TGTGCCAGCAGCTTGGACAGGACTCCCTACGAGCAGTACTTC. Its translation: CASSLDRTPYEQYF. The complete variable domain, with remaining parts taken from reference TRBV5-6 and TRBJ2-7, reads DAGVTQSPTHLIKTRGQQVTLRCSPKSGHDTVSWYQQALGQGPQFIFQYYEEEERQRGNFPDRFSGHQFPNYSSELNVNALLLGDSALYLCASSLDRTPYEQYFGPGTRLTVT.

The CDR3, as DNA: TGCGCCAGCAGCCAAGGCGGGGGGGCCATCAGAGATACGCAGTATTTT. It is translated as CASSQGGGAIRDTQYF. The V and J genes are TRBV4-3 and TRBJ2-3; 9 nucleotides align to TRBD2. The V segment lost 1 base and the J segment 5 bases; nucleotides outside the gene matches: 7. The CDR3 is 16 amino acids. The germline gives CDR1 LGHNA, CDR2 YSLEER.

This clonotype has more than one count but fewer than ten. The V and J genes are TRBV5-1 and TRBJ1-2; D remains unclear. The CDR3 extends over 14 amino acids. Germline V lookup: CDR1 SGHRS, CDR2 YFSETQ. V shed 0 bases and J shed 6 bases, with 12 bases lying between them. The CDR3 DNA sequence: TGCGCCAGCAGCTTGGGGTCCGGCAGGCATGGCTACACCTTC. Protein product: CASSLGSGRHGYTF.

The sample holds a few counts of this clonotype. The V gene is TRBV14, the J gene TRBJ1-6, with 7 bases aligning to TRBD1. J was trimmed by 7 bases and V by 5 bases; bases with no gene match: 5. Germline CDR1 SGHDN, CDR2 FVKESK. The CDR3 loop spans 14 amino acids. CDR3 region: CASSADRENSPLHF. The CDR3 nucleotides are TGTGCCAGCAGCGCCGACAGGGAAAATTCACCCCTCCACTTT.

The chain combines TRBV9 with TRBJ2-5; no clear D gene. The CDR3 is made up of 12 amino acids. The V end was cut by 0 bases, the J end by 5 bases, with 5 bases between. Per the germline V gene, CDR1 is SGDLS and CDR2 is YYNGEE. CDR3 nucleotide sequence: TGTGCCAGCAGCGTAGCCCCCGAGACCCAGTACTTC. This sequence encodes CASSVAPETQYF.

The chain uses TRBV6-5 and TRBJ2-5; TRBD1 agrees at 8 bases. The germline V gene encodes CDR1 MNHEY and CDR2 SVGAGI. V shed 0 bases, J shed 2 bases, and the junction held 5 bases outside the gene matches. This CDR3 region has 16 residues. The CDR3 region is CASSYSTGVGQETQYF. CDR3 DNA: TGTGCCAGCAGTTACTCGACAGGGGTTGGGCAAGAGACCCAGTACTTC.

The V call is TRBV5-1, the J call TRBJ1-1; D is unclear. CDR1 is SGHRS, CDR2 YFSETQ, per germline. Trimming left V 1 base short and J 1 base short, with 8 bases between. The length of the CDR3 is 14 residues. The CDR3 sequence: CASSLFLGNTEAFF. CDR3 DNA sequence: TGCGCCAGCAGCTTGTTTTTAGGGAACACTGAAGCTTTCTTT. Supplemented by reference TRBV5-1 and TRBJ1-1, the full variable domain reads KAGVTQTPRYLIKTRGQQVTLSCSPISGHRSVSWYQQTPGQGLQFLFEYFSETQRNKGNFPGRFSGRQFSNSRSEMNVSTLELGDSALYLCASSLFLGNTEAFFGQGTRLTVV.

This clonotype has just a few counts. The rearrangement links TRBV6-2 or TRBV6-3 to TRBJ2-1; D uncertain. This CDR3 region has 16 residues. The germline gives CDR1 MNHEY, CDR2 SVGEGT. The V end was cut by 3 bases, the J end by 0 bases, with 12 bases between. CDR3 sequence reads: CASSYGPPSSYNEQFF. CDR3 nucleotides: TGTGCCAGCAGTTATGGGCCCCCAAGCTCCTACAATGAGCAGTTCTTC.

J is TRBJ2-7 and V is TRBV30, with D unclear. Between the trimmed V and J ends, which lost 5 bases and 2 bases, there was a span of 22 bases. This CDR3 is 16 amino acids long. Germline V gene data show CDR1 as GTSNPN and CDR2 as SVGIG (reference sequence). CDR3 amino acids: CAWATLSTGWAYEQYF. The CDR3 region has the DNA TGTGCCTGGGCGACTCTTTCAACTGGGTGGGCCTACGAGCAGTACTTC. The full variable domain, completed using reference TRBV30 and TRBJ2-7, is SQTIHQWPATLVQPVGSPLSLECTVEGTSNPNLYWYRQAAGRGLQLLFYSVGIGQISSEVPQNLSASRPQDRQFILSSKKLLLSDSGFYLCAWATLSTGWAYEQYFGPGTRLTVT.

This clonotype was seen more than once but under ten times. The J gene is TRBJ2-1, the V gene TRBV5-1; 8 nucleotides agree with TRBD2. The J segment lost 9 bases and the V segment lost 0 bases, leaving 11 bases of the junction unmatched. The CDR3 is 16 amino acids. Germline CDR1 is SGHRS and CDR2 is YFSETQ. The CDR3: CASSLDVSGVTGEQFF. For the CDR3, the DNA is TGCGCCAGCAGCTTGGACGTTAGCGGGGTCACGGGTGAGCAGTTCTTC.

There are many counts of this clonotype. This chain links TRBV20-1 with TRBJ2-7, with D perhaps TRBD1 (6 bases). Between the trimmed V and J ends, which lost 2 bases and 1 base, there was a span of 12 bases. CDR3 length: 14 residues. Germline lookup yields CDR1 DFQATT and CDR2 SNEGSKA (reference sequence). This CDR3 reads CSARQGSRSYEQYF. As DNA, the CDR3 is TGCAGTGCTAGACAGGGGTCAAGATCCTACGAGCAGTACTTC.

This clonotype was detected only a few times. The V gene is TRBV20-1, the J gene TRBJ2-3, with D possibly TRBD2 on 6 matching bases. Trimming took off 0 bases at V and 6 bases at J, with 13 bases between the two ends. Germline CDR1 DFQATT, CDR2 SNEGSKA (reference sequence). CDR3 length equals 14 residues. The CDR3 here is CSARETSAGDTQYF. Here the CDR3 DNA reads TGCAGTGCTAGAGAAACTAGTGCGGGGGATACGCAGTATTTT.